The clone carrying this T cell receptor beta chain was seen only once. Germline loops: CDR1 LNHDA, CDR2 SQIVND (reference sequence). J lost 6 bases, V lost 6 bases, and 14 bases had no gene match. The CDR3 has 17 residues. This record comes from a study of blood T cell repertoires in COVID-19. Patients in Seattle were enrolled during active infection, then followed longitudinally. As processed by the authors: Amplified reference gene primers provided the basis for estimating nucleated cell counts. Method: immunoSEQ multiplex PCR; TCRdb's copy keeps in-frame clones and lacks some. The V and J calls and clone size were taken over from that table, and D and trimming were inferred from the DNA. This table holds just over 150,000 clones, 65% to 90% found once.

The chain uses TRBV19 and TRBJ1-6, with 7 bases identical to TRBD1. Sequenced sample: peripheral blood. This TCR derives from a woman aged 40 to 50 with COVID-19, enrolled during active disease. The CDR3 here is CASRTQTRQGGNSPLHF. Here the CDR3 DNA reads TGTGCCAGTAGAACTCAAACCAGACAGGGTGGTAATTCACCCCTCCACTTT. The variable domain in full, with the rest retrieved from reference TRBV19 and TRBJ1-6, is DGGITQSPKYLFRKEGQNVTLSCEQNLNHDAMYWYRQDPGQGLRLIYYSQIVNDFQKGDIAEGYSVSREKKESFPLTVTSAQKNPTAFYLCASRTQTRQGGNSPLHFGNGTRLTVT.